Below, 30 T cell receptor beta chains from the same sample are listed, as sequenced in a study of cytomegalovirus exposure and HLA in healthy donors. PCR primers comprised 60 Vbeta and 13 Jbeta primers. Measured with immunoSEQ multiplex PCR; TCRdb has only the in-frame clones, and not every one. Its listing shows more than 40,000 clones. The sample comprised PBMCs. The receptors derive from a female donor in good health and CMV-seronegative.

The chain uses TRBV19 and TRBJ2-7, with 10 bases matching TRBD1. J lost 2 bases, V lost 2 bases, and 3 bases had no gene match. The germline V gene encodes CDR1 LNHDA and CDR2 SQIVND (reference sequence). The CDR3 is 15 amino acids. The CDR3 DNA sequence: TGTGCCAGTAGTATACGGACAGGGGGTCCCTACGAGCAGTACTTC. Translated, it gives CASSIRTGGPYEQYF.

This rearrangement joins TRBV27 to TRBJ2-2, with D uncertain. Trimming removed 2 bases at V and 3 bases at J, with 7 bases between. CDR1 and CDR2 (germline): MNHEY, SMNVEV (reference sequence). The CDR3 length is 14 residues. CDR3 bases: TGTGCCAGCAGTTTAGGCGGATACACCGGGGAGCTGTTTTTT. Translation gives CASSLGGYTGELFF.

The chain recombines TRBV30 with TRBJ2-7, with 10 bases lining up with TRBD2. The V segment lost 0 bases and the J segment 5 bases; nucleotides outside the gene matches: 22. Looked up from germline, CDR1 is GTSNPN and CDR2 is SVGIG (reference sequence). The CDR3 consists of 20 residues. The chain's CDR3 is CAWSVPLGGSGRPVTDEQYF. Here the CDR3 DNA reads TGTGCCTGGAGTGTACCCTTAGGTGGTAGCGGGAGGCCTGTAACGGACGAGCAGTACTTC.

The CDR3 nucleotides read TGTGCCACCAGCAGAGATCGAGAAAGTTACAATCAGCCCCAGCATTTT. The encoded protein is CATSRDRESYNQPQHF. This sequence joins TRBV15 and TRBJ1-5; D remains unclear. This CDR3 comprises 16 residues. V lost 0 bases to trimming and J lost 3 bases, with 12 bases between them. Germline assignment: CDR1 LNHNV and CDR2 YYDKDF (reference sequence).

The V call is TRBV15, the J call TRBJ1-1; 7 nucleotides agree with TRBD1. The germline gives CDR1 LNHNV, CDR2 YYDKDF (reference sequence). J was trimmed by 6 bases and V by 3 bases; bases with no gene match: 1. The length of the CDR3 is 12 residues. CDR3 sequence: CATSRTGPEAFF. In DNA form, the CDR3 reads TGTGCCACCAGCAGGACAGGGCCTGAAGCTTTCTTT. Complete variable domain (other parts from reference TRBV15 and TRBJ1-1): DAMVIQNPRYQVTQFGKPVTLSCSQTLNHNVMYWYQQKSSQAPKLLFHYYDKDFNNEADTPDNFQSRRPNTSFCFLDIRSPGLGDTAMYLCATSRTGPEAFFGQGTRLTVV.

This chain uses TRBV6-5 with TRBJ1-1; TRBD1 might be the D (6 bases). Trimming shortened V by 5 bases and J by 0 bases, and 13 bases separated the two germline ends. Germline assignment: CDR1 MNHEY and CDR2 SVGAGI. The length of the CDR3 is 15 residues. The CDR3 nucleotides are TGTGCCAGCAGTCCCGGACAGTTTATGAACACTGAAGCTTTCTTT. The encoded protein is CASSPGQFMNTEAFF.

The chain uses TRBV7-2 and TRBJ2-5, with D possibly being TRBD2 (7 bases). This CDR3 has 18 amino acids. V lost 5 bases and J lost 4, with 26 bases in between. The germline gives CDR1 SGHTA, CDR2 FQGNSA. CDR3 residues: CASSQGWGGATPAETQYF. The CDR3 DNA reads as TGTGCCAGCAGCCAGGGATGGGGGGGGGCCACGCCGGCAGAGACCCAGTACTTC. The whole variable domain, filled in from reference TRBV7-2 and TRBJ2-5, reads GAGVSQSPSNKVTEKGKDVELRCDPISGHTALYWYRQSLGQGLEFLIYFQGNSAPDKSGLPSDRFSAERTGGSVSTLTIQRTQQEDSAVYLCASSQGWGGATPAETQYFGPGTRLLVL.

V and J are TRBV19 and TRBJ2-7, with a weak D call TRBD2 (6 bases). Trimming pared 6 bases from V and 0 bases from J, leaving 18 bases between. This CDR3 has 16 amino acids. Germline CDR1 LNHDA, CDR2 SQIVND (reference sequence). The CDR3 nucleotides are TGTGCCAGTAGCTTCGATGCGGGGTCTAGCTCCTACGAGCAGTACTTC. Protein sequence: CASSFDAGSSSYEQYF. Full variable domain (rest looked up from reference TRBV19 and TRBJ2-7): DGGITQSPKYLFRKEGQNVTLSCEQNLNHDAMYWYRQDPGQGLRLIYYSQIVNDFQKGDIAEGYSVSREKKESFPLTVTSAQKNPTAFYLCASSFDAGSSSYEQYFGPGTRLTVT.

This sequence joins TRBV30 and TRBJ2-2, with D maybe TRBD2 (6 bases). Germline V gene sequence: CDR1 GTSNPN, CDR2 SVGIG (reference sequence). The CDR3 is 15 amino acids. Trimming pared 0 bases from V and 4 bases from J, leaving 12 bases between. CDR3 sequence (DNA): TGTGCCTGGAGTGTACGGTGGGGAGGCACCGGGGAGCTGTTTTTT. This translates into CAWSVRWGGTGELFF.

This sequence joins TRBV5-1 and TRBJ2-7, with a possible D match to TRBD1 (6 bases). V was cut by 4 bases and J by 1 base, with 15 bases left in between. The germline CDR1 and CDR2 sequences are SGHRS and YFSETQ. The CDR3 extends over 15 amino acids. In nucleotides, the CDR3 is TGCGCCAGCAGCCCAAAACCAGGGGCGTCCTACGAGCAGTACTTC. Translation: CASSPKPGASYEQYF.

The rearrangement joins TRBV6-1 to TRBJ2-7; perhaps TRBD1 as D (6 bases). Germline CDR1 MNHNS, CDR2 SASEGT. CDR3 size: 14 residues. V lost 8 bases and J lost 5, with 19 bases in between. Here the CDR3 reads CASGRAARTDEQYF. In DNA form, the CDR3 reads TGTGCCAGCGGCAGGGCGGCCAGGACAGACGAGCAGTACTTC.

The rearrangement joins TRBV7-3 to TRBJ1-6, with a tentative D call TRBD1 (5 bases). The germline V gene encodes CDR1 SGHTA and CDR2 FQGTGA. The CDR3 sequence is 16 residues long. Trimming removed 2 bases from V and 5 bases from J, with 13 bases in between. CDR3 region: CASSLFGGSNNSPLHF. CDR3 DNA sequence: TGTGCCAGCAGCTTATTTGGGGGGTCTAATAATTCACCCCTCCACTTT.

V is TRBV18 and J is TRBJ2-2; 7 bases map to TRBD1. Germline CDR1 is KGHSH and CDR2 is LQKENI. The J segment lost 7 bases and the V segment lost 5 bases, leaving 7 bases of the junction unmatched. The CDR3 consists of 14 residues. For the CDR3, the DNA is TGTGCCAGCTCAGCTACAGGGGAATACGGGGAGCTGTTTTTT. It encodes CASSATGEYGELFF.

The chain has TRBV7-2 and TRBJ2-2; D may be TRBD2 (6 bases). The CDR3 is 14 residues long. V lost 7 bases, J lost 3 bases, and 12 bases lay in between. In germline, CDR1 is SGHTA, CDR2 FQGNSA. This CDR3 is CASTSTRYTGELFF. CDR3 DNA sequence: TGTGCCAGCACCTCGACTAGATACACCGGGGAGCTGTTTTTT.

The J gene is TRBJ1-1, the V gene TRBV9, with 7 bases aligning to TRBD1. From germline, CDR1 is SGDLS and CDR2 YYNGEE. After removal of 0 bases from V and 2 bases from J, the junction contained 4 bases not matched to a gene. The length of the CDR3 is 15 residues. CDR3 in amino acids: CASSVGGTVNTEAFF. CDR3 nucleotide sequence: TGTGCCAGCAGCGTAGGTGGGACAGTAAACACTGAAGCTTTCTTT.

The chain carries TRBV7-9 and TRBJ2-3, with D hard to call. Per the germline V gene, CDR1 is SEHNR and CDR2 is FQNEAQ (reference sequence). The V and J ends lost 5 bases and 0 bases respectively, with 18 bases between them. The CDR3 is 17 amino acids. CDR3 sequence reads: CASSQGYRVSSTDTQYF. DNA for the CDR3: TGTGCCAGCAGCCAAGGTTACAGAGTATCTAGCACAGATACGCAGTATTTT. The full variable domain, its missing parts supplied by reference TRBV7-9 and TRBJ2-3, is DTGVSQNPRHKITKRGQNVTFRCDPISEHNRLYWYRQTLGQGPEFLTYFQNEAQLEKSRLLSDRFSAERPKGSFSTLEIQRTEQGDSAMYLCASSQGYRVSSTDTQYFGPGTRLTVL.

Regarding this clone: An end of the junction does not agree with germline; a read error may underlie this. This chain joins TRBV7-2 and TRBJ2-2, with 10 nucleotides matching TRBD2. Germline V CDR1 and CDR2: SGHTA, FQGNSA. The CDR3 is 14 residues long. CDR3 sequence: CASSVAGGTGELFF. The CDR3 nucleotides read TGTGCCAGCAGCGTAGCGGGGGGCACCGGGGAGCTGTTTTTT.

V usage is TRBV6-5 and J usage is TRBJ1-6, with D possibly being TRBD1 (6 bases). This CDR3 region has 16 residues. Germline lookup yields CDR1 MNHEY and CDR2 SVGAGI. The V gene lost 0 bases and the J gene lost 9 bases, with 15 bases spanning the gap. CDR3: CASSYSSRGAGSPLHF. In DNA, the CDR3 is TGTGCCAGCAGTTACTCGAGTCGGGGGGCAGGTTCACCCCTCCACTTT.

V and J are TRBV5-1 and TRBJ1-4, with TRBD1 matching 7 bases. The CDR3 loop spans 14 amino acids. The V and J ends lost 5 bases and 4 bases, in that order; junction bases with no gene match: 5. Germline-derived CDR1 and CDR2 are SGHRS and YFSETQ. Here the CDR3 reads CASSQTGINEKLFF. DNA of the CDR3: TGCGCCAGCAGTCAGACAGGGATTAATGAAAAACTGTTTTTT.

The chain has TRBV5-6 and TRBJ2-3; no clear D gene. The CDR3 is made up of 16 amino acids. CDR1 and CDR2 (germline): SGHDT, YYEEEE. The V end was cut by 2 bases, the J end by 0 bases, with 13 bases between. The CDR3 here is CASSFTLTPSTDTQYF. CDR3 DNA sequence: TGTGCCAGCAGCTTTACACTAACCCCTAGCACAGATACGCAGTATTTT.

The V and J genes are TRBV19 and TRBJ1-1, with D possibly TRBD1 on 5 matching bases. CDR3 length: 14 amino acids. V was shortened by 7 bases and J by 1 base, with 13 bases between the two germline ends. Germline CDR1 reads LNHDA; CDR2 reads SQIVND (reference sequence). For the CDR3, the DNA is TGTGCCAGTAAAGATGGCAGGGCGAACACTGAAGCTTTCTTT. Amino acid sequence: CASKDGRANTEAFF.

The J gene is TRBJ1-5, the V gene TRBV19, with 9 bases lining up with TRBD1. The germline V gene encodes CDR1 LNHDA and CDR2 SQIVND (reference sequence). The CDR3 is 14 residues long. Trimming removed 3 bases from V and 5 bases from J; junction bases left unmatched: 2. The CDR3 DNA reads TGTGCCAGTAGTATCAACAGGGGGCATCAGCCCCAGCATTTT. Translation gives CASSINRGHQPQHF.

This rearrangement joins TRBV6-1 to TRBJ2-7, with 9 positions matching TRBD2. CDR1 and CDR2 (germline): MNHNS, SASEGT. This CDR3 comprises 14 residues. Germline trimming cut 2 bases from V and 6 bases from J; bases unmatched to any gene: 5. CDR3 region: CASSEPGGRVEQYF. CDR3 in DNA: TGTGCCAGCAGTGAACCTGGCGGGAGGGTCGAGCAGTACTTC.

The chain is built from TRBV19 and TRBJ1-6, with D possibly matching TRBD1 (5 bases). Germline assignment: CDR1 LNHDA and CDR2 SQIVND (reference sequence). V gave up 6 bases and J gave up 7 bases, with 10 bases separating them. The CDR3 is 13 residues long. DNA of the CDR3: TGTGCCAGTAGGGGCGGGGGAAATTCACCCCTCCACTTT. Translating gives CASRGGGNSPLHF.

This chain connects TRBV4-3 to TRBJ2-6, with a weak D call TRBD1 (6 bases). The germline V and J ends were trimmed by 0 bases and 4 bases, with 13 bases remaining between them. Per germline, CDR1 LGHNA and CDR2 YSLEER. The CDR3 spans 17 residues. CDR3: CASSQDPSGDGANVLTF. The CDR3 DNA is TGCGCCAGCAGCCAAGACCCTTCAGGGGACGGGGCCAACGTCCTGACTTTC.

This chain links TRBV9 with TRBJ1-2; possibly TRBD1 for D (5 bases). Trimming shortened V by 4 bases and J by 2 bases, and 15 bases separated the two germline ends. CDR3 length equals 15 residues. CDR1 is SGDLS, CDR2 YYNGEE, per germline. The DNA of the CDR3 is TGTGCCAGCAGCTCCCCAGGGTTGGGAAACTATGGCTACACCTTC. Translation gives CASSSPGLGNYGYTF.

This chain uses TRBV7-3 with TRBJ2-2; a weak D match, TRBD2 (7 bases). Per the germline V gene, CDR1 is SGHTA and CDR2 is FQGTGA. V lost 5 bases and J 7 bases, leaving 17 bases between the germline ends. The CDR3 consists of 15 residues. Here the CDR3 DNA reads TGTGCCAGCAGCCTTGGGAGGGGGGGCGTCGGGGAGCTGTTTTTT. It yields the protein CASSLGRGGVGELFF.

The chain recombines TRBV27 with TRBJ1-6; the D gene is possibly TRBD1 (5 bases). V lost 3 bases and J lost 7, with 10 bases in between. Germline lookup yields CDR1 MNHEY and CDR2 SMNVEV (reference sequence). This CDR3 has 14 residues. The CDR3 spells CASSLSGLNSPLHF. The DNA of the CDR3 is TGTGCCAGCAGTTTGTCAGGGCTCAATTCACCCCTCCACTTT.

The rearrangement uses TRBV6-1 and TRBJ1-6, with D unresolved. CDR3 length equals 16 residues. With 3 bases removed from V and 9 bases from J, the gap between germline ends came to 18 bases. Per germline, CDR1 MNHNS and CDR2 SASEGT. The CDR3 DNA sequence: TGTGCCAGCAGTGAGGAACAGAGTCATCCCCTTTCACCCCTCCACTTT. This sequence encodes CASSEEQSHPLSPLHF.

This chain joins TRBV13 and TRBJ2-7; perhaps TRBD1 as D (6 bases). Trimming took 5 bases from V and 3 from J, leaving 14 bases between them. Germline assignment: CDR1 PRHDT and CDR2 FYEKMQ (reference sequence). This CDR3 region has 14 residues. The CDR3 sequence: CASSQNPDSYEQYF. CDR3 sequence (DNA): TGTGCCAGCAGCCAGAACCCGGACAGCTACGAGCAGTACTTC.